This paragraph reports one T cell receptor (beta chain). Its antigen is not known. This sample is part of a study of OX40 agonist ivuxolimab in advanced cancers. Per germline, CDR1 SGDLS and CDR2 YYNGEE. The CDR3 is made up of 14 amino acids. V was pared by 3 bases and J by 3 bases, with 2 bases of the junction left unmatched. Points from the study as a whole: At doses 0.1 to 3.0 mg/kg, CD4+ and CD8+ clones expanded.

Here immunoSEQ multiplex PCR was the method, and the copy in TCRdb shows in-frame clones only, minus some. The sample lists 45,000 to 55,000 clones, 65% to 90% occurring once. This sequence was found in an adult with an advanced solid tumor such as melanoma, head and neck, liver or kidney cancer. This chain connects TRBV9 to TRBJ2-7, with 11 bases matching TRBD1. The specimen comprised CD4+ or CD8+ T cells sorted from blood, sampled in a trial of the OX40 agonist ivuxolimab. The CDR3 region is CASSGGTGGYEQYF. The CDR3 DNA is TGTGCCAGCAGCGGCGGGACAGGGGGCTACGAGCAGTACTTC.